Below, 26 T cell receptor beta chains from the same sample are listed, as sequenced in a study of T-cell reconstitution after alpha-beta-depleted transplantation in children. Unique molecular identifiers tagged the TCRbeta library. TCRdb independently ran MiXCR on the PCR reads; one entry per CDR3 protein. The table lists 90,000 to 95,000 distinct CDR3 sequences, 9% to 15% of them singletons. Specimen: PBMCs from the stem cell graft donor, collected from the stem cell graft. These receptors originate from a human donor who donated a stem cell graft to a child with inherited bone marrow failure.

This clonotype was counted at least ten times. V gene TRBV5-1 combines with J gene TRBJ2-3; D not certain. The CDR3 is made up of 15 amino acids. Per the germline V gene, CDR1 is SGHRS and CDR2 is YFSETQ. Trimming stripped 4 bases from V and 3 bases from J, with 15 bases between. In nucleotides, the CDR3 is TGCGCCAGCAGCCGTGCCGTAGGTACAACAGATACGCAGTATTTT. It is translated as CASSRAVGTTDTQYF.

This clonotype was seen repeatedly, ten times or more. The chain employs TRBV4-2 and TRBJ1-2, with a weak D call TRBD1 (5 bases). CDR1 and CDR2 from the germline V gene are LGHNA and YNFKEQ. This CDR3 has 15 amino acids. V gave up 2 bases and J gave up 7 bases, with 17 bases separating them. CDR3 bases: TGTGCCAGCAGCCAAAATACCGTAGGGGATTCTGGCTACACCTTC. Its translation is CASSQNTVGDSGYTF.

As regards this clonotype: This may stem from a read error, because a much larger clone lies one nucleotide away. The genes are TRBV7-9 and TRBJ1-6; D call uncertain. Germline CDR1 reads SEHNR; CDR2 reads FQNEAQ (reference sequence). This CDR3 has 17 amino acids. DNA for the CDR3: TGTGCCAGCGGCTTGGCGCTCCCGAGCACCTATAATTCACCCCTCCACTTT. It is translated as CASGLALPSTYNSPLHF.

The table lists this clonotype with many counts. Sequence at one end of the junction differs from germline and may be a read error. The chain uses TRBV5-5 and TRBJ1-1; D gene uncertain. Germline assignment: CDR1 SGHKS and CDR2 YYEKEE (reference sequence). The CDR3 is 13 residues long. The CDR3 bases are TGTGCCATCAGCTTGGCGGGGTCCACTGAAGCTTTCTTT. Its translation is CAISLAGSTEAFF.

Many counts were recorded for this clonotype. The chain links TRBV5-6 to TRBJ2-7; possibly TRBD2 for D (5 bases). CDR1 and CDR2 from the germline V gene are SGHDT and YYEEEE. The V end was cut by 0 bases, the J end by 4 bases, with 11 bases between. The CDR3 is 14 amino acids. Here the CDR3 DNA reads TGTGCCAGCAGCTTGGAGGGAGAGCTTTACGAGCAGTACTTC. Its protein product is CASSLEGELYEQYF.

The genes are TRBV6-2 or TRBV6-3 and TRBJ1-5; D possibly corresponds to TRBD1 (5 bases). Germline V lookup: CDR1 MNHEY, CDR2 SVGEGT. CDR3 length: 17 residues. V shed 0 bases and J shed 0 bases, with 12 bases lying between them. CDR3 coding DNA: TGTGCCAGCAGTTACTCGGCAGGGCTTAATAGCAATCAGCCCCAGCATTTT. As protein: CASSYSAGLNSNQPQHF.

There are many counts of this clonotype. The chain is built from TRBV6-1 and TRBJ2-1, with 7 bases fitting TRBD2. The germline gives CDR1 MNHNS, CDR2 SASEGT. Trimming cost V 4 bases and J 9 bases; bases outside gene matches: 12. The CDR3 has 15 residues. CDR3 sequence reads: CASSGLALRFGEQFF. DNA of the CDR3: TGTGCCAGCAGTGGACTAGCTCTACGATTCGGTGAGCAGTTCTTC.

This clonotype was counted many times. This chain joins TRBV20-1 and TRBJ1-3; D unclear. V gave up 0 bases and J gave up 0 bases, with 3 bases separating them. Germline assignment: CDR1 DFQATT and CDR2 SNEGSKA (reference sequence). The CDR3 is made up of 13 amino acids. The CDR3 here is CSARDHSGNTIYF. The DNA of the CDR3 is TGCAGTGCTAGAGATCACTCTGGAAACACCATATATTTT.

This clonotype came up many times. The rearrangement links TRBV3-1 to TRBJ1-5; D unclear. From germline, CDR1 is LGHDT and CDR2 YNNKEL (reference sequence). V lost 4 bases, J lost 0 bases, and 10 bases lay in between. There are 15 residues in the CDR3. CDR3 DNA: TGTGCCAGCAGCCCGTCGGTCAGTAGCAATCAGCCCCAGCATTTT. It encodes CASSPSVSSNQPQHF.

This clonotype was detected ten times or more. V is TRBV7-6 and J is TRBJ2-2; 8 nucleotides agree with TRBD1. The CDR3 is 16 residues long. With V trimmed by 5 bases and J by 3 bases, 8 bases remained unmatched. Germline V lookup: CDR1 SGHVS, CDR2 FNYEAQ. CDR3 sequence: CASSRLLTGDTGELFF. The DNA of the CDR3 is TGTGCCAGCAGCCGTCTTTTGACAGGGGACACCGGGGAGCTGTTTTTT. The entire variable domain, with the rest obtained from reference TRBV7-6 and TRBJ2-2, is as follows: GAGVSQSPRYKVTKRGQDVALRCDPISGHVSLYWYRQALGQGPEFLTYFNYEAQQDKSGLPNDRFSAERPEGSISTLTIQRTEQRDSAMYRCASSRLLTGDTGELFFGEGSRLTVL.

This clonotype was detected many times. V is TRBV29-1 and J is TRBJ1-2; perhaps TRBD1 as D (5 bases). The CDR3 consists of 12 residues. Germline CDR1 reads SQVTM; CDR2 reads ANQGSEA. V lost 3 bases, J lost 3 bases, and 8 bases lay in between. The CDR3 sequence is CSVDQGYYGYTF. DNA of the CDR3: TGCAGCGTTGATCAGGGTTACTATGGCTACACCTTC.

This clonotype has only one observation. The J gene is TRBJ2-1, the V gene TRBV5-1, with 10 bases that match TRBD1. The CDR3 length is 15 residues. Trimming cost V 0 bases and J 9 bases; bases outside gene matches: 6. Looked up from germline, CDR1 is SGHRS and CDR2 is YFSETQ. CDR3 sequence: CASSLEDRGFSEQFF. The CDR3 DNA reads TGCGCCAGCAGCTTGGAGGACAGGGGGTTCAGTGAGCAGTTCTTC.

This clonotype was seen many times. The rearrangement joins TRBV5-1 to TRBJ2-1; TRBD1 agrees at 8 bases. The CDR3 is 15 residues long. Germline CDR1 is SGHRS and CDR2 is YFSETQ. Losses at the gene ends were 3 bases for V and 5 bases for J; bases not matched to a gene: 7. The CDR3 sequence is CASSSRQGLHNEQFF. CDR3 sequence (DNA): TGCGCCAGCAGCTCCCGACAGGGGCTTCACAATGAGCAGTTCTTC.

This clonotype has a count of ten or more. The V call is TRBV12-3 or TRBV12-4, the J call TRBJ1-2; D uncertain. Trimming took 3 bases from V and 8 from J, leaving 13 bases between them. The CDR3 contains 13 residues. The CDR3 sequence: CASSLSGYGGYTF. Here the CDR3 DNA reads TGTGCCAGCAGTTTGTCCGGTTACGGGGGCTACACCTTC.

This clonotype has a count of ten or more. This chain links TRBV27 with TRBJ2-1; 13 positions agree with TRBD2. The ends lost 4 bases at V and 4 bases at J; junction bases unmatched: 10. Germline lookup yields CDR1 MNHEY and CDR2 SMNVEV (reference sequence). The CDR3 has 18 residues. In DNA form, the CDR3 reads TGTGCCAGCAGTTCCGGGACTAGCGGGACAGATACTTACAATGAGCAGTTCTTC. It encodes CASSSGTSGTDTYNEQFF.

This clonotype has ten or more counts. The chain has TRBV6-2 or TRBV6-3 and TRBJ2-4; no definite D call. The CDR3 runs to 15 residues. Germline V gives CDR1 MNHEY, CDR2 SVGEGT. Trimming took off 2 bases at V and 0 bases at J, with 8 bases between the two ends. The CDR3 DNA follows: TGTGCCAGCAGTTACCCGGCCCAAGCCAAAAACATTCAGTACTTC. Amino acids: CASSYPAQAKNIQYF.

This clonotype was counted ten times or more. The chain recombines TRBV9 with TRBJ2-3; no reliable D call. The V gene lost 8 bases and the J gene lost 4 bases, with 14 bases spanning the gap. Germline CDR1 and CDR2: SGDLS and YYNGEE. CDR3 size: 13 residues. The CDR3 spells CASQAGGADTQYF. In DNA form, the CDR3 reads TGTGCCAGTCAGGCTGGCGGCGCAGATACGCAGTATTTT.

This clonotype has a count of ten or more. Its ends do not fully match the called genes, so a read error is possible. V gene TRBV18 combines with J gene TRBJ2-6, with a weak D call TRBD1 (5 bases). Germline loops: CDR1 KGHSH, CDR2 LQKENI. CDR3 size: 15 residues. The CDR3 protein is CASSLSQAGANVLTF. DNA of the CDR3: TGTGCCAGCTCTTTAAGCCAAGCTGGGGCCAACGTCCTGACCTTC. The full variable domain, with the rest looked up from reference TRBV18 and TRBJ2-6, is NAGVMQNPRHLVRRRGQEARLRCSPMKGHSHVYWYRQLPEEGLKFMVYLQKENIIDESGMPKERFSAEFPKEGPSILRIQQVVRGDSAAYFCASSLSQAGANVLTFGAGSRLTVL.

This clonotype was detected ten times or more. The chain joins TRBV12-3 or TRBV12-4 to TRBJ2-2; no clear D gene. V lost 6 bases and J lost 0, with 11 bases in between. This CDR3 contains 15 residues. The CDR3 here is CASRWRQANTGELFF. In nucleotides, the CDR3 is TGTGCCAGCAGGTGGCGGCAAGCGAACACCGGGGAGCTGTTTTTT.

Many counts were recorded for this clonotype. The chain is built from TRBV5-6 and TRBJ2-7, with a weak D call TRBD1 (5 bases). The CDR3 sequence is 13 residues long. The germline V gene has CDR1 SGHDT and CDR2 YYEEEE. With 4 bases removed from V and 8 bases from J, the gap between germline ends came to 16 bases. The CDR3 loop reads CASSIQQAQKQYF. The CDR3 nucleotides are TGTGCCAGCAGCATCCAACAGGCCCAGAAGCAGTACTTC.

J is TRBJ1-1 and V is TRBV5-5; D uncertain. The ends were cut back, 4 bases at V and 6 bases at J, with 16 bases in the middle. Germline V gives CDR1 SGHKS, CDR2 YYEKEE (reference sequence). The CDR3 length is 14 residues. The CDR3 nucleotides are TGTGCCAGCAGCCCGCACACAGCGGGAGCTGAAGCTTTCTTT. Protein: CASSPHTAGAEAFF.

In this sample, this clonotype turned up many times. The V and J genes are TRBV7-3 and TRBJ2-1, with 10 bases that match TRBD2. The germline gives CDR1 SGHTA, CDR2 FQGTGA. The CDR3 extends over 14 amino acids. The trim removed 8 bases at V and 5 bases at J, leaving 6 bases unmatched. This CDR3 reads CASGISGGDNEQFF. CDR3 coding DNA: TGTGCCAGCGGGATCAGCGGGGGGGACAATGAGCAGTTCTTC.

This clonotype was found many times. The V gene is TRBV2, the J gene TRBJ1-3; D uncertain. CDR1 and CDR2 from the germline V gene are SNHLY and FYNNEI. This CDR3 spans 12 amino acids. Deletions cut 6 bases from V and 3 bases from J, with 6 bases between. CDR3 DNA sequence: TGTGCCAGCAGGGACGTTGGAAACACCATATATTTT. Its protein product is CASRDVGNTIYF.

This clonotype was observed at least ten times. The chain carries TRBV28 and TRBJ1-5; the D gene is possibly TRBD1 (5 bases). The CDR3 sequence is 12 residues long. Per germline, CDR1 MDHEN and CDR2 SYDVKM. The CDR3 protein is CVSGGINQPQHF. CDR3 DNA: TGTGTGAGTGGGGGTATCAATCAGCCCCAGCATTTT.

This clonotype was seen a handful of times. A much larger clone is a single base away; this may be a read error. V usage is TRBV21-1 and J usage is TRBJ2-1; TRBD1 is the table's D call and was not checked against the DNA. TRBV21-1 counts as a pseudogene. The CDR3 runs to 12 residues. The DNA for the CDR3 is TGTGCCAGCAGCTTCAGGGGAGATGAGCAGTTCTTC. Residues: CASSFRGDEQFF.

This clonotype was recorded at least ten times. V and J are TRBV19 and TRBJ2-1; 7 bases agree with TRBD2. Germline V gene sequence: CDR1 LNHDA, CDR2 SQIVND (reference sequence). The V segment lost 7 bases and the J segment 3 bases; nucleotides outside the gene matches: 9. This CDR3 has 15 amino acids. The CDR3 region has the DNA TGTGCCAGTACCCTCGGGACTAAATTCTACAATGAGCAGTTCTTC. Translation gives CASTLGTKFYNEQFF.